This is a list of T cell receptor beta chains from one sample in a study of graft-versus-host responses after intestinal transplantation. Assay used: immunoSEQ multiplex PCR; TCRdb lists only in-frame clones, some missing. This sample yields about 10,000 clones, of which around 93% are seen a single time; roughly 5.4% belongs to the top ten. This material consisted of PBMCs, taken 68 days after transplant. Receptors were obtained from a human patient who received an intestinal transplant, so some T cells may come from the graft donor. Each CDR3 is given with its conserved first and last residue. Each record gives: D gene, J gene, clone size, V gene, CDR3 protein, CDR3 DNA. D genes are given only for firm matches. A clone size is listed for some rows: how often the clone was seen (once, few, many), or a class if it is expanded.

d_gene: -; j_gene: TRBJ2-7; abundance: -; v_gene: TRBV5-1; CDR3aa: CASSWEGLQDEQYF; CDR3nt: TGCGCCAGCAGCTGGGAAGGGCTGCAGGACGAGCAGTACTTC
d_gene: -; j_gene: TRBJ2-5; abundance: -; v_gene: TRBV4-2; CDR3aa: CASSQKGETQYF; CDR3nt: TGTGCCAGCAGCCAAAAGGGGGAGACCCAGTACTTC
d_gene: -; j_gene: TRBJ1-2; abundance: -; v_gene: TRBV6-6; CDR3aa: CASSPYRLDGYTF; CDR3nt: TGTGCCAGCAGTCCATATAGGCTGGACGGCTACACCTTC
d_gene: -; j_gene: TRBJ1-1; abundance: -; v_gene: TRBV19; CDR3aa: CASSSEAFF; CDR3nt: TGTGCCAGTAGTAGCGAAGCTTTCTTT
d_gene: TRBD1; j_gene: TRBJ1-1; abundance: -; v_gene: TRBV9; CDR3aa: CASSVGTGMNTEAFF; CDR3nt: TGTGCCAGCAGCGTAGGGACAGGAATGAACACTGAAGCTTTCTTT
d_gene: -; j_gene: TRBJ1-6; abundance: -; v_gene: TRBV28; CDR3aa: CASSFRSSYNSPLHF; CDR3nt: TGTGCCAGCAGTTTCAGGAGCTCCTATAATTCACCCCTCCACTTT
d_gene: TRBD2; j_gene: TRBJ2-1; abundance: -; v_gene: TRBV28; CDR3aa: CASSLGLAGERGWGNEQFF; CDR3nt: TGTGCCAGCAGTCTAGGACTAGCGGGAGAGAGGGGGTGGGGCAATGAGCAGTTCTTC
d_gene: -; j_gene: TRBJ1-5; abundance: -; v_gene: TRBV27; CDR3aa: CASSTGFNQPQHF; CDR3nt: TGTGCCAGCAGCACAGGGTTTAATCAGCCCCAGCATTTT
d_gene: TRBD2; j_gene: TRBJ2-1; abundance: -; v_gene: TRBV7-2; CDR3aa: CASSLRAKLAGVGEQFF; CDR3nt: TGTGCCAGCAGCTTAAGGGCTAAACTAGCGGGAGTAGGAGAGCAGTTCTTC
d_gene: TRBD2; j_gene: TRBJ2-1; abundance: -; v_gene: TRBV25-1; CDR3aa: CASRRVAGDYEQFF; CDR3nt: TGTGCCAGCAGGCGGGTAGCGGGAGACTATGAGCAGTTCTTC
d_gene: -; j_gene: TRBJ1-2; abundance: -; v_gene: TRBV28; CDR3aa: CASSLRVDGYTF; CDR3nt: TGTGCCAGCAGTTTACGGGTCGATGGCTACACCTTC
d_gene: -; j_gene: TRBJ1-2; abundance: once; v_gene: TRBV5-5; CDR3aa: CASSREGREGNYGYTF; CDR3nt: TGTGCCAGCAGCCGGGAGGGCCGCGAAGGAAACTATGGCTACACCTTC
d_gene: TRBD2; j_gene: TRBJ2-7; abundance: -; v_gene: TRBV4-2; CDR3aa: CASSHLGGRAYEQYF; CDR3nt: TGTGCCAGCAGTCATTTAGGCGGGAGGGCCTACGAGCAGTACTTC
d_gene: -; j_gene: TRBJ2-7; abundance: -; v_gene: TRBV28; CDR3aa: CASSPQGSYEQYF; CDR3nt: TGTGCCAGCAGTCCCCAGGGCTCCTACGAGCAGTACTTC
d_gene: -; j_gene: TRBJ1-6; abundance: once; v_gene: TRBV4-2; CDR3aa: CASSSGEEWYSPLHF; CDR3nt: TGTGCCAGCAGCTCGGGAGAGGAATGGTATTCACCCCTCCACTTT
d_gene: -; j_gene: TRBJ1-4; abundance: -; v_gene: TRBV28; CDR3aa: CASSLGVTGEKLFF; CDR3nt: TGTGCCAGTAGTTTGGGGGTGACGGGGGAAAAACTGTTTTTT
d_gene: -; j_gene: TRBJ1-1; abundance: -; v_gene: TRBV4-1; CDR3aa: CASSPPDRNTEAFF; CDR3nt: TGCGCCAGCAGCCCCCCCGACAGGAACACTGAAGCTTTCTTT
d_gene: -; j_gene: TRBJ2-7; abundance: -; v_gene: TRBV19; CDR3aa: CASSMGAGPRYEQYF; CDR3nt: TGTGCCAGTAGTATGGGAGCAGGGCCCCGATACGAGCAGTACTTC
d_gene: -; j_gene: TRBJ1-4; abundance: -; v_gene: TRBV28; CDR3aa: CASNYRGGKNEKLFF; CDR3nt: TGTGCCAGCAACTACCGGGGCGGAAAGAATGAAAAACTGTTTTTT
d_gene: -; j_gene: TRBJ1-4; abundance: -; v_gene: TRBV30; CDR3aa: CAWKGGGWEKLFF; CDR3nt: TGTGCCTGGAAGGGAGGGGGATGGGAAAAACTGTTTTTT
d_gene: -; j_gene: TRBJ2-5; abundance: -; v_gene: TRBV5-8; CDR3aa: CASSKPGVWVVETQYF; CDR3nt: TGTGCCAGCAGCAAGCCAGGGGTTTGGGTGGTGGAGACCCAGTACTTC
d_gene: TRBD2; j_gene: TRBJ2-3; abundance: -; v_gene: TRBV6-5; CDR3aa: CASSYTSGSMDTQYF; CDR3nt: TGTGCCAGCAGTTACACTAGCGGGAGTATGGATACGCAGTATTTT
d_gene: TRBD1; j_gene: TRBJ2-2; abundance: -; v_gene: TRBV10-3; CDR3aa: CAISEGTGGLIGELFF; CDR3nt: TGTGCCATCAGTGAAGGGACAGGGGGCTTGATCGGGGAGCTGTTTTTT
d_gene: -; j_gene: TRBJ2-7; abundance: -; v_gene: TRBV7-2; CDR3aa: CASSFHYEQYF; CDR3nt: TGTGCCAGCAGCTTTCACTACGAGCAGTACTTC
d_gene: -; j_gene: TRBJ2-6; abundance: -; v_gene: TRBV2; CDR3aa: CASLSGAGANVLTF; CDR3nt: TGTGCCAGTCTTTCAGGGGCTGGGGCCAACGTCCTGACTTTC
d_gene: -; j_gene: TRBJ1-2; abundance: -; v_gene: TRBV28; CDR3aa: CASATRGELNYGYTF; CDR3nt: TGTGCCAGCGCAACGCGTGGGGAACTTAACTATGGCTACACCTTC
d_gene: -; j_gene: TRBJ1-1; abundance: -; v_gene: TRBV19; CDR3aa: CASSIDRVGTEAFF; CDR3nt: TGTGCCAGTAGTATAGATAGGGTAGGCACTGAAGCTTTCTTT
d_gene: -; j_gene: TRBJ2-3; abundance: -; v_gene: TRBV21-1; CDR3aa: CASSNFRGLLFVTDTQYF; CDR3nt: TGTGCCAGCAGCAATTTCAGGGGGCTCCTGTTCGTCACAGATACGCAGTATTTT
d_gene: -; j_gene: TRBJ2-7; abundance: -; v_gene: TRBV21-1; CDR3aa: CASSGSGMPYEQYF; CDR3nt: TGTGCCAGCAGCGGAAGCGGGATGCCATACGAGCAGTACTTC
d_gene: -; j_gene: TRBJ2-1; abundance: once; v_gene: TRBV9; CDR3aa: CASSVGGAGLYNEQFF; CDR3nt: TGTGCCAGCAGCGTAGGCGGCGCAGGTCTGTACAATGAGCAGTTCTTC
d_gene: -; j_gene: TRBJ1-4; abundance: -; v_gene: TRBV5-1; CDR3aa: CASSREATNEKLFF; CDR3nt: TGCGCCAGCAGCCGAGAAGCAACTAATGAAAAACTGTTTTTT
d_gene: -; j_gene: TRBJ1-5; abundance: -; v_gene: TRBV7-9; CDR3aa: CASSDSAYQPQHF; CDR3nt: TGTGCCAGCAGCGATTCGGCTTATCAGCCCCAGCATTTT
d_gene: TRBD1; j_gene: TRBJ2-5; abundance: -; v_gene: TRBV6-4; CDR3aa: CASSPQGEQETQYF; CDR3nt: TGTGCCAGCAGTCCTCAGGGGGAACAAGAGACCCAGTACTTC
d_gene: -; j_gene: TRBJ2-3; abundance: -; v_gene: TRBV4-1; CDR3aa: CASSPSGGTDTQYF; CDR3nt: TGCGCCAGCAGCCCCTCAGGGGGCACAGATACGCAGTATTTT
d_gene: -; j_gene: TRBJ1-1; abundance: -; v_gene: TRBV5-5; CDR3aa: CASSLGGDGYTEAFF; CDR3nt: TGTGCCAGCAGCTTGGGAGGGGACGGTTACACTGAAGCTTTCTTT
d_gene: -; j_gene: TRBJ1-2; abundance: -; v_gene: TRBV2; CDR3aa: CASSGGQQYGYTF; CDR3nt: TGTGCCAGCAGTGGAGGTCAGCAATATGGCTACACCTTC
d_gene: -; j_gene: TRBJ2-1; abundance: -; v_gene: TRBV7-2; CDR3aa: CASSLAYSSYNGQFF; CDR3nt: TGTGCCAGCAGCCTAGCGTATAGCTCCTACAATGGGCAGTTCTTC
d_gene: TRBD2; j_gene: TRBJ2-7; abundance: once; v_gene: TRBV13; CDR3aa: CASSGGLAGPSIQNEQYF; CDR3nt: TGTGCCAGCAGCGGCGGACTAGCGGGGCCTAGTATCCAGAACGAGCAGTACTTC
d_gene: -; j_gene: TRBJ1-1; abundance: -; v_gene: TRBV5-4; CDR3aa: CAGRRGNTEAFF; CDR3nt: TGTGCCGGGCGTCGGGGGAACACTGAAGCTTTCTTT
d_gene: -; j_gene: TRBJ2-3; abundance: -; v_gene: TRBV5-6; CDR3aa: CASSFGTDTQYF; CDR3nt: TGTGCCAGCAGCTTTGGTACAGATACGCAGTATTTT
d_gene: TRBD2; j_gene: TRBJ2-7; abundance: -; v_gene: TRBV4-1; CDR3aa: CASSQVAKTSGRVEQYF; CDR3nt: TGCGCCAGCAGCCAAGTGGCCAAGACTAGCGGGAGAGTCGAGCAGTACTTC
d_gene: TRBD1; j_gene: TRBJ1-6; abundance: -; v_gene: TRBV10-3; CDR3aa: CAISESWDRVDFSYNSPLHF; CDR3nt: TGTGCCATCAGTGAGTCGTGGGACAGGGTCGATTTCTCCTATAATTCACCCCTCCACTTT
d_gene: TRBD1; j_gene: TRBJ2-1; abundance: -; v_gene: TRBV28; CDR3aa: CASSARGSQGVYNEQFF; CDR3nt: TGTGCCAGCAGTGCTAGGGGGTCGCAGGGGGTCTACAATGAGCAGTTCTTC
d_gene: TRBD1; j_gene: TRBJ1-2; abundance: -; v_gene: TRBV6-6; CDR3aa: CASSGQVSYTF; CDR3nt: TGTGCCAGCAGTGGACAGGTTAGCTACACCTTC
d_gene: -; j_gene: TRBJ1-2; abundance: -; v_gene: TRBV5-1; CDR3aa: CASSLVPEKYGYTF; CDR3nt: TGCGCCAGCAGCTTGGTTCCAGAAAAATATGGCTACACCTTC
d_gene: -; j_gene: TRBJ1-2; abundance: -; v_gene: TRBV6-9; CDR3aa: CASSDNYGYTF; CDR3nt: TGTGCCAGCAGTGACAACTATGGCTACACCTTC
d_gene: -; j_gene: TRBJ2-2; abundance: -; v_gene: TRBV28; CDR3aa: CASSLRTENTGELFF; CDR3nt: TGTGCCAGCAGTTTAAGGACGGAGAACACCGGGGAGCTGTTTTTT
d_gene: TRBD1; j_gene: TRBJ1-1; abundance: -; v_gene: TRBV9; CDR3aa: CASDRGRGTEAFF; CDR3nt: TGTGCCAGCGATCGGGGCAGGGGGACTGAAGCTTTCTTT